This T cell receptor beta chain was sequenced in a study of chemoradiotherapy in HPV16-positive cancers. In the study overall: A couple of HPV16-positive patients' cells yielded candidate HPV-specific clones and common motifs. Study-level points and caveats: The functional HPV-specific definition rests on just a couple of HPV16-positive patients. Candidate HPV-specific clones and E7-related TCR motifs grew in tumor during treatment.

The germline V gene encodes CDR1 SGHAT and CDR2 FQNNGV. After removal of 6 bases from V and 4 bases from J, the junction contained 8 bases not matched to a gene. This CDR3 region has 16 residues. Sequencing used immunoSEQ multiplex PCR; TCRdb keeps in-frame clones, though not all of them. The sample holds around 13,000 clones; about three fifths are singletons and the top ten take 16%. A note on this clone: No antigen is known for it.

The genes are TRBV11-2 and TRBJ2-1; the match to TRBD2 covers 11 bases. The clonotype originates from a human donor with HPV-associated anogenital cancer. This sample was taken from a patient who underwent chemoradiotherapy. The chain's CDR3 is CASRRLAGTTYNEQFF. CDR3 sequence (DNA): TGTGCCAGCAGACGACTAGCGGGAACAACTTACAATGAGCAGTTCTTC. The full variable domain, its missing parts supplied by reference TRBV11-2 and TRBJ2-1, is EAGVAQSPRYKIIEKRQSVAFWCNPISGHATLYWYQQILGQGPKLLIQFQNNGVVDDSQLPKDRFSAERLKGVDSTLKIQPAKLEDSAVYLCASRRLAGTTYNEQFFGPGTRLTVL.